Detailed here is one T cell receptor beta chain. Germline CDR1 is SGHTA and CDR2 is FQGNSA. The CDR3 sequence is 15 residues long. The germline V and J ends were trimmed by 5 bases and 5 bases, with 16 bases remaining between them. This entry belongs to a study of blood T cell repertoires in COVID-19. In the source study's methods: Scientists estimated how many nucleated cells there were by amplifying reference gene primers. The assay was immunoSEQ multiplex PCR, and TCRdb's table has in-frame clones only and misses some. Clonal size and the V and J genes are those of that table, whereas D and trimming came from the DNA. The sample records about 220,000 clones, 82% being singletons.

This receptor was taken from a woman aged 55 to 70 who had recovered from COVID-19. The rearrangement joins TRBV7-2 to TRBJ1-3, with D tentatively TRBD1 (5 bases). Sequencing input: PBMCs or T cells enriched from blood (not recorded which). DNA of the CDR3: TGTGCCAGCAGCCCTATCGGGGGGGAACGAAACACCATATATTTT. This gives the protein CASSPIGGERNTIYF.